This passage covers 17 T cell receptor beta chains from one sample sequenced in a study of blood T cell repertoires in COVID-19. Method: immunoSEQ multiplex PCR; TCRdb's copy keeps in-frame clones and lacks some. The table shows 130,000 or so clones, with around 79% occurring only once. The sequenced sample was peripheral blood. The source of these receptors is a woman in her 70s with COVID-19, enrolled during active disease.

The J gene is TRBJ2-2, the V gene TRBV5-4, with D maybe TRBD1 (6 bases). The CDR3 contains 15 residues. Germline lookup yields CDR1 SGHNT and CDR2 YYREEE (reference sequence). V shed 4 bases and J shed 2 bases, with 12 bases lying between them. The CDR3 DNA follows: TGTGCCAGCAGCCGAGCGGACAGAAACACCGGGGAGCTGTTTTTT. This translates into CASSRADRNTGELFF.

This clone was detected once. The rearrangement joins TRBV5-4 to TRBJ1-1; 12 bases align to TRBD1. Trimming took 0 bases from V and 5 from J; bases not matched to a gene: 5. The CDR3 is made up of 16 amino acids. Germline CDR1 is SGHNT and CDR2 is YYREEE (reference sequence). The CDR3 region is CASSLVGTGGRTEAFF. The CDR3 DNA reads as TGTGCCAGCAGCTTGGTGGGGACAGGGGGCAGGACTGAAGCTTTCTTT. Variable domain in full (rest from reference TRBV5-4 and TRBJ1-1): ETGVTQSPTHLIKTRGQQVTLRCSSQSGHNTVSWYQQALGQGPQFIFQYYREEENGRGNFPPRFSGLQFPNYSSELNVNALELDDSALYLCASSLVGTGGRTEAFFGQGTRLTVV.

The CDR3 region is CASSHGRHNEQFF. In nucleotides, the CDR3 is TGCGCCAGCAGCCACGGCAGACATAATGAGCAGTTCTTC. This chain uses TRBV4-3 with TRBJ2-1; D is unresolved. The germline gives CDR1 LGHNA, CDR2 YSLEER. The CDR3 is 13 residues long. Trimming took 3 bases from V and 7 from J, leaving 10 bases between them.

CDR3 loop: CASSLAGEIGSPLHF. DNA of the CDR3: TGCGCCAGCAGCTTGGCCGGGGAAATCGGCTCACCCCTCCACTTT. V is TRBV5-1 and J is TRBJ1-6; no clear D gene. Germline V lookup: CDR1 SGHRS, CDR2 YFSETQ. This CDR3 comprises 15 residues. The V end was cut by 0 bases, the J end by 10 bases, with 14 bases between.

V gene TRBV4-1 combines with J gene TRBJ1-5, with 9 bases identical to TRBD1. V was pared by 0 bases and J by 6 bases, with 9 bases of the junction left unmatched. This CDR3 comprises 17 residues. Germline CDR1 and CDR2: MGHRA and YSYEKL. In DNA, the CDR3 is TGCGCCAGCAGCCAAGATCTGTTTGCACAGGGGGCTCAGCCCCAGCATTTT. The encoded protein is CASSQDLFAQGAQPQHF.

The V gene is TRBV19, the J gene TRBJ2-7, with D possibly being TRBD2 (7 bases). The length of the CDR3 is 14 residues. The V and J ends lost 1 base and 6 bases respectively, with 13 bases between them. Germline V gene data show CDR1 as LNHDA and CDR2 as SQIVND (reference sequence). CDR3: CASSIVGGPLEQYF. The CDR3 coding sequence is TGTGCCAGTAGTATAGTCGGGGGGCCCCTCGAGCAGTACTTC.

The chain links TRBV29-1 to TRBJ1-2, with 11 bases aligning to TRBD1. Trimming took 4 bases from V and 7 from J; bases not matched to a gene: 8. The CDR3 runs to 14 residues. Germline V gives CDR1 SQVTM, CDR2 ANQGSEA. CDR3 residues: CSVVSGTGGSGYTF. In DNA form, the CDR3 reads TGCAGCGTTGTGAGTGGGACAGGGGGAAGTGGCTACACCTTC.

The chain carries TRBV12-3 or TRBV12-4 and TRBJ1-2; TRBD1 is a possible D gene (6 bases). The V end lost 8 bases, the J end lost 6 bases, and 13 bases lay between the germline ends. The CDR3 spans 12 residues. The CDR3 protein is CASGGRGDGYTF. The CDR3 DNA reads TGTGCCAGCGGTGGCAGGGGCGATGGCTACACCTTC.

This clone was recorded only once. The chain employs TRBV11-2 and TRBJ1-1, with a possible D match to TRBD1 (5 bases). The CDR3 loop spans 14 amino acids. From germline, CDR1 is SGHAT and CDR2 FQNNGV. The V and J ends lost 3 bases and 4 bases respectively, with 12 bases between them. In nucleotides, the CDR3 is TGTGCCAGCAGCTTCAACGCAGGGTTCACTGAAGCTTTCTTT. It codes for CASSFNAGFTEAFF. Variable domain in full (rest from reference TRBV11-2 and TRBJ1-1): EAGVAQSPRYKIIEKRQSVAFWCNPISGHATLYWYQQILGQGPKLLIQFQNNGVVDDSQLPKDRFSAERLKGVDSTLKIQPAKLEDSAVYLCASSFNAGFTEAFFGQGTRLTVV.

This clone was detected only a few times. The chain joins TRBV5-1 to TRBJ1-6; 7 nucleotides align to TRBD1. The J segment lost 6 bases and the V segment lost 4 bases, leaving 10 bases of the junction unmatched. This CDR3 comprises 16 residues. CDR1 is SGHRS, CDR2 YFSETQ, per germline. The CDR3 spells CASSPSQGFSNSPLHF. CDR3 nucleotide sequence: TGCGCCAGCAGCCCATCACAGGGGTTCTCTAATTCACCCCTCCACTTT.

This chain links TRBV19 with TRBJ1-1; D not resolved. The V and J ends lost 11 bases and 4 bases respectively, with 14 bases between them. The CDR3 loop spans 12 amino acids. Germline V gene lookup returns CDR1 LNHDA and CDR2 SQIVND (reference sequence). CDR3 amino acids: CAVNGSGTEAFF. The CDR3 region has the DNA TGTGCCGTAAACGGGTCCGGCACTGAAGCTTTCTTT.

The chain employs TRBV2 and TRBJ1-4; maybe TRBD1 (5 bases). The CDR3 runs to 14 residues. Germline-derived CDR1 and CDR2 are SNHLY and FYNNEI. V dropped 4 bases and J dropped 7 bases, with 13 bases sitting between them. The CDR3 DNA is TGTGCCAGCAGTGGAAGGCAGGGAGGTGAAAAACTGTTTTTT. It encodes CASSGRQGGEKLFF. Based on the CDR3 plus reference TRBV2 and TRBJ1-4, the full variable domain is EPEVTQTPSHQVTQMGQEVILRCVPISNHLYFYWYRQILGQKVEFLVSFYNNEISEKSEIFDDQFSVERPDGSNFTLKIRSTKLEDSAMYFCASSGRQGGEKLFFGSGTQLSVL.

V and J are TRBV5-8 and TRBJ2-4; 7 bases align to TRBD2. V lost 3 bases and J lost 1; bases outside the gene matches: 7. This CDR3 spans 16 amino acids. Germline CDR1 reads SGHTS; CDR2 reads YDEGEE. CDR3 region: CASSSRGGAAKNIQYF. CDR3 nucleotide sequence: TGTGCCAGCAGCTCCCGGGGAGGGGCGGCCAAAAACATTCAGTACTTC. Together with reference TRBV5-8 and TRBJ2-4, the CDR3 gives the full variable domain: EAGVTQSPTHLIKTRGQQATLRCSPISGHTSVYWYQQALGLGLQFLLWYDEGEERNRGNFPPRFSGRQFPNYSSELNVNALELEDSALYLCASSSRGGAAKNIQYFGAGTRLSVL.

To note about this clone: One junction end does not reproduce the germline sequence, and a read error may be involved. The CDR3 sequence is CASSPLAGKQETQYF. DNA for the CDR3: TGTGCCAGCTCCCCACTAGCGGGGAAGCAAGAGACCCAGTACTTC. J is TRBJ2-5 and V is TRBV18, with 10 bases that match TRBD2. This CDR3 comprises 15 residues. Germline V gene data show CDR1 as KGHSH and CDR2 as LQKENI.

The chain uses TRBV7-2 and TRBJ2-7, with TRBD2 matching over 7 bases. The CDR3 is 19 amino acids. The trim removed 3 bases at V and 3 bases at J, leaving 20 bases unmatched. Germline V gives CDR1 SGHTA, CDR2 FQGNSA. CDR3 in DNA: TGTGCCAGCAGCTTTACTAGCGACATGTGGGGCCCCACCCACTACGAGCAGTACTTC. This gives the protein CASSFTSDMWGPTHYEQYF.

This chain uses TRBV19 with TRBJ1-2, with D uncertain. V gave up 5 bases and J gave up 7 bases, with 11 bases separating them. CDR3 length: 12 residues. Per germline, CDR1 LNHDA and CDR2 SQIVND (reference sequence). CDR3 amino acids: CASSFRELGYTF. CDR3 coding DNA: TGTGCCAGTAGTTTCCGGGAGCTTGGCTACACCTTC.

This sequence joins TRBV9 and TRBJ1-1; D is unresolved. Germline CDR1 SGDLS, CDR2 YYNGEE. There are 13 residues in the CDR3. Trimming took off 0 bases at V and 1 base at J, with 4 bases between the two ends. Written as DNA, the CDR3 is TGTGCCAGCAGCGTAGACTCGAACACTGAAGCTTTCTTT. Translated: CASSVDSNTEAFF.